This TCR beta chain was observed in a study of blood T cell repertoires in COVID-19. Whole-study context: Samples came from the United States, Italy and Spain, spanning acute and convalescent COVID-19. The analysed material was cDNA or gDNA that came from T cells, B-cell-depleted T cells, or PBMCs.

Assay used: immunoSEQ multiplex PCR; TCRdb lists only in-frame clones, some missing. Of over 200,000 clones listed, approximately 85% are singletons. Trimming took 7 bases from V and 3 from J, leaving 20 bases between them. The CDR3 runs to 16 residues. Germline loops: CDR1 SGHTA, CDR2 FQGNSA. The chain carries TRBV7-2 and TRBJ2-3; tentative D call: TRBD2 (6 bases). What was sequenced was peripheral blood. The TCR originated in a woman aged 25 to 39 with acute or convalescent COVID-19. CDR3 sequence (DNA): TGTGCCAGCACCCTTAGCGCGGGGTGGAGAACAGATACGCAGTATTTT. Translation gives CASTLSAGWRTDTQYF.